Following are 26 T cell receptor beta chains from one sample sequenced in a study of blood T cell repertoires in COVID-19. Clones were sequenced by immunoSEQ multiplex PCR, and TCRdb holds only the in-frame ones, with some missing. The sample has approximately 260,000 clones, around 90% seen once. Material for sequencing was peripheral blood. All receptors come from a woman aged 55-69 years with COVID-19, enrolled during active disease.

This chain uses TRBV18 with TRBJ2-5; tentative D call: TRBD2 (5 bases). Germline-derived CDR1 and CDR2 are KGHSH and LQKENI. V lost 6 bases, J lost 5 bases, and 19 bases lay in between. This CDR3 is built from 15 residues. CDR3 bases: TGTGCCAGCTCGCGACTTGTGGGCCGAGGGGAGACCCAGTACTTC. The encoded protein is CASSRLVGRGETQYF.

The chain is built from TRBV6-1 and TRBJ2-7; 8 bases align to TRBD1. V was clipped by 1 base and J by 5 bases; unmatched bases: 4. This CDR3 region has 14 residues. Germline V gives CDR1 MNHNS, CDR2 SASEGT. In DNA, the CDR3 is TGTGCCAGCAGTGAAGTTTGGACAGGGAACGAGCAGTACTTC. Its translation is CASSEVWTGNEQYF.

V gene TRBV4-1 combines with J gene TRBJ2-1, with 8 bases identical to TRBD2. From germline, CDR1 is MGHRA and CDR2 YSYEKL. This CDR3 is 20 amino acids long. Losses at the gene ends were 1 base for V and 0 bases for J; bases not matched to a gene: 14. Here the CDR3 DNA reads TGCGCCAGCAGCCAAGTCACCGGGGGGGCCGTGGTAGGCTCCTACAATGAGCAGTTCTTC. Its translation is CASSQVTGGAVVGSYNEQFF.

This clone was counted a single time. The chain has TRBV9 and TRBJ2-6; D is ambiguous. From germline, CDR1 is SGDLS and CDR2 YYNGEE. This CDR3 contains 14 residues. Trimming removed 3 bases from V and 0 bases from J, with 4 bases in between. DNA of the CDR3: TGTGCCAGCAGCGCTAACTCTGGGGCCAACGTCCTGACTTTC. Translated, it gives CASSANSGANVLTF.

This clone was picked up a small number of times. The chain couples TRBV11-3 to TRBJ1-1, with 7 bases that match TRBD1. Germline CDR1 SGHNT, CDR2 YENEEA. V lost 2 bases to trimming and J lost 0 bases; unmatched junction nucleotides: 12. The CDR3 covers 18 residues. In DNA form, the CDR3 reads TGTGCCAGCAGCTTATTCCCCAACCGACAGGGCCTGAACACTGAAGCTTTCTTT. It specifies CASSLFPNRQGLNTEAFF.

The chain links TRBV9 to TRBJ1-5; the D gene is possibly TRBD1 (6 bases). The CDR3 contains 16 residues. CDR1 and CDR2 (germline): SGDLS, YYNGEE. V lost 4 bases to trimming and J lost 0 bases, with 14 bases between them. The chain's CDR3 is CASSPSQGFSNQPQHF. DNA for the CDR3: TGTGCCAGCAGCCCATCACAGGGATTTAGCAATCAGCCCCAGCATTTT.

For the CDR3, the DNA is TGTGCCAGCACTCCCGGGATCAATCAGCCCCAGCATTTT. This gives the protein CASTPGINQPQHF. The rearrangement joins TRBV6-5 to TRBJ1-5; D unresolved. Trimming took 7 bases from V and 3 from J, leaving 10 bases between them. CDR3 size: 13 residues. Germline V gene lookup returns CDR1 MNHEY and CDR2 SVGAGI.

The chain carries TRBV2 and TRBJ2-5, with 7 bases lining up with TRBD1. This CDR3 has 14 residues. Germline V gene data show CDR1 as SNHLY and CDR2 as FYNNEI. V dropped 6 bases and J dropped 5; count of bases not matched to a gene: 9. CDR3 nucleotide sequence: TGTGCCAGCAGACAAGGGGGCTCGGGCGAGACCCAGTACTTC. Its protein is CASRQGGSGETQYF.

This chain uses TRBV3-1 (or the pseudogene TRBV3-2) with TRBJ2-6; D not resolved. This CDR3 has 17 amino acids. Trimming took off 0 bases at V and 0 bases at J, with 9 bases between the two ends. Germline CDR1 reads LGHDT; CDR2 reads YNNKEL (reference sequence). CDR3 sequence reads: CASSQDLVSSGANVLTF. The DNA for the CDR3 is TGTGCCAGCAGCCAAGATCTAGTGAGCTCTGGGGCCAACGTCCTGACTTTC.

V gene TRBV10-3 combines with J gene TRBJ2-7; D is unclear. The CDR3 sequence is 14 residues long. Germline V lookup: CDR1 ENHRY, CDR2 SYGVKD. The V and J ends lost 10 bases and 5 bases respectively, with 21 bases between them. The CDR3 reads CATQTAQDGHEQYF. The DNA for the CDR3 is TGTGCCACCCAAACGGCTCAGGATGGTCACGAGCAGTACTTC.

The chain links TRBV14 to TRBJ2-2; possibly TRBD1 for D (5 bases). Per germline, CDR1 SGHDN and CDR2 FVKESK. V was shortened by 3 bases and J by 5 bases, with 10 bases between the two germline ends. CDR3 length equals 14 residues. CDR3 region: CASSHPTVTGELFF. The CDR3 nucleotides read TGTGCCAGCAGCCACCCGACAGTGACCGGGGAGCTGTTTTTT.

The chain carries TRBV27 and TRBJ2-7; 8 bases are shared with TRBD2. Germline V lookup: CDR1 MNHEY, CDR2 SMNVEV (reference sequence). V shed 6 bases and J 2 bases; nucleotides not matched to a gene: 9. The CDR3 loop spans 15 amino acids. The CDR3 bases are TGTGCCAGCAGCTACGGCGGGGGGATGACCTACGAGCAGTACTTC. The encoded protein is CASSYGGGMTYEQYF.

As regards this clone: Relative to the germline gene, one junction end is altered; a read error may explain this. This chain joins TRBV7-7 and TRBJ2-5; 8 positions match TRBD2. The CDR3 sequence is 15 residues long. CDR1 is SSHAT, CDR2 FNYEAQ, per germline (reference sequence). CDR3 in amino acids: CASSGRADSKETQYF. CDR3 nucleotides: TGTGCTAGCAGCGGGAGAGCGGACTCGAAAGAGACCCAGTACTTC.

The chain has TRBV7-2 and TRBJ1-2; 7 nucleotides agree with TRBD1. Germline CDR1 SGHTA, CDR2 FQGNSA. The CDR3 loop spans 14 amino acids. J lost 8 bases, V lost 2 bases, and 8 bases had no gene match. The CDR3 here is CASSLSGTELGYTF. CDR3 sequence (DNA): TGTGCCAGCAGCTTATCCGGGACAGAACTAGGCTACACCTTC.

V and J are TRBV9 and TRBJ1-2, with 7 bases matching TRBD1. CDR1 and CDR2 (germline): SGDLS, YYNGEE. This CDR3 is 15 amino acids long. Trimming took 0 bases from V and 5 from J; bases not matched to a gene: 7. CDR3 sequence reads: CASSVEDRARYGYTF. The DNA of the CDR3 is TGTGCCAGCAGCGTAGAAGACAGGGCGCGATATGGCTACACCTTC.

In this sample, this clone turned up once. The rearrangement joins TRBV3-1 (or the pseudogene TRBV3-2) to TRBJ2-7; D is unresolved. CDR1 LGHDT and CDR2 YNNKEL come from the germline V gene (reference sequence). This CDR3 has 16 amino acids. Trimming pared 1 base from V and 0 bases from J, leaving 13 bases between. The CDR3 DNA follows: TGTGCCAGCAGCCAAGCTGTTTCCAGTATCTCCTACGAGCAGTACTTC. It encodes CASSQAVSSISYEQYF.

In DNA form, the CDR3 reads TGTGCCAGCAGCCAACCTCGGGACACCGGGGAGCTGTTTTTT. Its translation is CASSQPRDTGELFF. This rearrangement joins TRBV3-1 (or the pseudogene TRBV3-2) to TRBJ2-2, with D uncertain. The germline V gene encodes CDR1 LGHDT and CDR2 YNNKEL (reference sequence). CDR3 length equals 14 residues. The germline V and J ends were trimmed by 2 bases and 3 bases, with 7 bases remaining between them.

This clone was found once. This sequence joins TRBV7-2 and TRBJ2-7, with 11 bases identical to TRBD1. There are 14 residues in the CDR3. Germline CDR1 SGHTA, CDR2 FQGNSA. V trimming: 5 bases; J trimming: 2 bases; junction bases outside the gene matches: 2. CDR3 protein: CASSQDRGPYEQYF. As DNA, the CDR3 is TGTGCCAGCAGCCAGGACAGGGGGCCCTACGAGCAGTACTTC. Looking up the rest from reference TRBV7-2 and TRBJ2-7 gives the full variable domain: GAGVSQSPSNKVTEKGKDVELRCDPISGHTALYWYRQSLGQGLEFLIYFQGNSAPDKSGLPSDRFSAERTGGSVSTLTIQRTQQEDSAVYLCASSQDRGPYEQYFGPGTRLTVT.

The V call is TRBV4-3, the J call TRBJ1-1; D ambiguous. The CDR3 consists of 16 residues. With 0 bases removed from V and 0 bases from J, the gap between germline ends came to 11 bases. The germline gives CDR1 LGHNA, CDR2 YSLEER. The CDR3 protein is CASSQDPGNLNTEAFF. The CDR3 DNA reads TGCGCCAGCAGCCAAGATCCAGGAAACTTGAACACTGAAGCTTTCTTT.

The chain is built from TRBV7-2 and TRBJ2-3, with 14 bases lining up with TRBD2. Germline CDR1 SGHTA, CDR2 FQGNSA. V gave up 6 bases and J gave up 9 bases; unmatched junction bases: 14. This CDR3 region has 17 residues. In DNA form, the CDR3 reads TGTGCCAGCAGTCGGACTAGCGGGGGGAGTTTCAGAAGCACGCAGTATTTT. This translates into CASSRTSGGSFRSTQYF.

As DNA, the CDR3 is TGTGCCAGCATTCCTCCGGGGAACACTGAAGCTTTCTTT. Residues: CASIPPGNTEAFF. The chain recombines TRBV25-1 with TRBJ1-1, with D unresolved. The V gene lost 7 bases and the J gene lost 1 base, with 10 bases spanning the gap. Germline CDR1 and CDR2: MGHDK and SYGVNS. The length of the CDR3 is 13 residues. Variable domain in full (rest from reference TRBV25-1 and TRBJ1-1): EADIYQTPRYLVIGTGKKITLECSQTMGHDKMYWYQQDPGMELHLIHYSYGVNSTEKGDLSSESTVSRIRTEHFPLTLESARPSHTSQYLCASIPPGNTEAFFGQGTRLTVV.

This sequence joins TRBV12-5 and TRBJ2-1; D is perhaps TRBD2 (5 bases). CDR3 length equals 11 residues. V was clipped by 4 bases and J by 9 bases, with 7 bases between them. CDR1 and CDR2 from the germline V gene are LGHNT and FRNRAP. The CDR3 region has the DNA TGTGCTAGTGGTTCGAGGGTTGAGCAGTTCTTC. This sequence encodes CASGSRVEQFF.

This chain connects TRBV7-9 to TRBJ2-3; 15 positions match TRBD2. V lost 3 bases and J lost 1; bases outside the gene matches: 8. The CDR3 loop spans 19 amino acids. In germline, CDR1 is SEHNR, CDR2 FQNEAQ (reference sequence). The CDR3 loop reads CASSFSPGLAGGRTDTQYF. The CDR3 DNA reads TGTGCCAGCAGCTTCTCACCGGGACTAGCGGGGGGCCGCACAGATACGCAGTATTTT.

The chain joins TRBV6-1 to TRBJ1-6; the D gene is possibly TRBD1 (6 bases). Trimming took 2 bases from V and 7 from J, leaving 12 bases between them. The germline V gene encodes CDR1 MNHNS and CDR2 SASEGT. The CDR3 runs 15 residues. Here the CDR3 reads CASSETGNENSPLHF. CDR3 nucleotide sequence: TGTGCCAGCAGTGAAACAGGGAATGAGAATTCACCCCTCCACTTT.

V is TRBV3-1 (or the pseudogene TRBV3-2) and J is TRBJ2-4; D possibly corresponds to TRBD1 (6 bases). The CDR3 runs to 15 residues. V lost 3 bases and J lost 2, with 11 bases in between. CDR1 and CDR2 (germline): LGHDT, YNNKEL (reference sequence). This chain's CDR3 is CASSHWDTTKNIQYF. The CDR3 coding sequence is TGTGCCAGCAGCCATTGGGACACCACCAAAAACATTCAGTACTTC.

V usage is TRBV3-1 (or the pseudogene TRBV3-2) and J usage is TRBJ2-1; 9 bases match TRBD1. CDR1 and CDR2 from the germline V gene are LGHDT and YNNKEL (reference sequence). The ends lost 3 bases at V and 4 bases at J; junction bases unmatched: 4. This CDR3 is 15 amino acids long. In DNA form, the CDR3 reads TGTGCCAGCAGCCAGGCCGGGACAGGGTACAATGAGCAGTTCTTC. Its translation: CASSQAGTGYNEQFF.